The 12 T cell receptor beta chains below come from one sample, sequenced in a study of cytomegalovirus exposure and HLA in healthy donors. In the PCR, 60 Vbeta and 13 Jbeta primers were used. Sequenced by immunoSEQ multiplex PCR; TCRdb stores in-frame clones only, minus some. Of some 100,000 clones listed, just under 75% are singletons. The sequencing sample was made of PBMCs. The receptors come from a human donor in good health.

The chain couples TRBV6-5 to TRBJ1-5; TRBD1 aligns across 8 bases. J was trimmed by 9 bases and V by 0 bases; bases with no gene match: 4. The length of the CDR3 is 14 residues. Germline CDR1 is MNHEY and CDR2 is SVGAGI. The CDR3 DNA is TGTGCCAGCAGTTACTCGGGGACAGGATGGCCCCAGCATTTT. Translated: CASSYSGTGWPQHF.

The J gene is TRBJ2-5, the V gene TRBV30; a weak D match, TRBD2 (6 bases). The J call may be in error: the DNA end matches TRBJ2-7 better. The germline gives CDR1 GTSNPN, CDR2 SVGIG (reference sequence). The CDR3 sequence is 14 residues long. The CDR3 spells CAGRDFGRSYEQYF. CDR3 sequence (DNA): TGTGCCGGTCGGGACTTCGGGAGATCCTACGAGCAGTACTTC.

This clone came up a few times. V and J are TRBV2 and TRBJ1-5, with 8 nucleotides matching TRBD1. This CDR3 has 14 residues. V shed 7 bases and J 4 bases; nucleotides not matched to a gene: 6. The V gene's germline CDR1 is SNHLY and CDR2 FYNNEI. DNA for the CDR3: TGTGCCAGCATGGGACAGGCGGTAAATCAGCCCCAGCATTTT. It specifies CASMGQAVNQPQHF.

In this sample, this clone turned up a few times. The rearrangement links TRBV5-1 to TRBJ2-7; 8 bases map to TRBD1. Trimming removed 7 bases from V and 3 bases from J; junction bases left unmatched: 9. This CDR3 comprises 14 residues. Germline CDR1 is SGHRS and CDR2 is YFSETQ. The CDR3 spells CASSQGGQVYEQYF. The CDR3 nucleotides read TGCGCCAGCTCCCAGGGGGGACAGGTCTACGAGCAGTACTTC.

The chain employs TRBV6-1 and TRBJ2-7; D possibly corresponds to TRBD2 (5 bases). The CDR3 contains 11 residues. Germline V gives CDR1 MNHNS, CDR2 SASEGT. Trimming left V 7 bases short and J 4 bases short, with 8 bases between. Here the CDR3 reads CASIREYEQYF. DNA for the CDR3: TGTGCCAGCATTAGGGAGTACGAGCAGTACTTC.

The J gene is TRBJ1-4, the V gene TRBV27; D unclear. There are 17 residues in the CDR3. The V end was cut by 4 bases, the J end by 3 bases, with 18 bases between. Per germline, CDR1 MNHEY and CDR2 SMNVEV (reference sequence). The CDR3 DNA sequence: TGTGCCAGCAGTTCGATAAAGTCGTTGAGGTCTAATGAAAAACTGTTTTTT. Encoded protein: CASSSIKSLRSNEKLFF.

This chain connects TRBV11-2 to TRBJ2-5, with 8 bases that match TRBD1. This CDR3 has 16 residues. V gave up 3 bases and J gave up 5 bases; unmatched junction bases: 11. Germline CDR1 SGHAT, CDR2 FQNNGV. The CDR3 DNA follows: TGTGCCAGCAGCTTTGGACAGGGTATAATAAGGGAGACCCAGTACTTC. The encoded protein is CASSFGQGIIRETQYF.

The chain is built from TRBV6-5 and TRBJ2-6; 7 positions match TRBD2. Losses at the gene ends were 8 bases for V and 4 bases for J; bases not matched to a gene: 8. The length of the CDR3 is 15 residues. Germline lookup yields CDR1 MNHEY and CDR2 SVGAGI. The CDR3 here is CASAWRESGANVLTF. CDR3 in DNA: TGTGCCAGCGCTTGGCGGGAGTCCGGGGCCAACGTCCTGACTTTC.

This clone was picked up a small number of times. This chain uses TRBV9 with TRBJ2-3; D unclear. The CDR3 covers 12 residues. CDR1 is SGDLS, CDR2 YYNGEE, per germline. V was shortened by 3 bases and J by 1 base, with 3 bases between the two germline ends. CDR3 protein: CASSAGTDTQYF. As DNA, the CDR3 is TGTGCCAGCAGCGCGGGCACAGATACGCAGTATTTT.

This clone was recorded only once. The chain has TRBV11-2 and TRBJ2-2; D unclear. The V end was cut by 5 bases, the J end by 5 bases, with 9 bases between. The CDR3 extends over 13 amino acids. Germline V CDR1 and CDR2: SGHAT, FQNNGV. The DNA for the CDR3 is TGTGCCAGCAGCCTACCCGGGACCGGGGAGCTGTTTTTT. It translates to CASSLPGTGELFF.

The table lists this clone with a few counts. V usage is TRBV7-9 and J usage is TRBJ1-1, with D tentatively TRBD1 (5 bases). The germline V gene has CDR1 SEHNR and CDR2 FQNEAQ (reference sequence). CDR3 size: 12 residues. Trimming removed 4 bases from V and 8 bases from J, with 11 bases in between. CDR3: CASSSAGREAFF. In DNA, the CDR3 is TGTGCCAGCAGCTCGGCGGGACGGGAAGCTTTCTTT.

The J gene is TRBJ1-4, the V gene TRBV2, with D possibly matching TRBD1 (6 bases). The germline CDR1 and CDR2 sequences are SNHLY and FYNNEI. Trimming shortened V by 6 bases and J by 5 bases, and 16 bases separated the two germline ends. The CDR3 covers 15 residues. CDR3 in DNA: TGTGCCAGCAGGGGAGCGGACAGAACCAATGAAAAACTGTTTTTT. This translates into CASRGADRTNEKLFF. The variable domain in full, with the rest retrieved from reference TRBV2 and TRBJ1-4, is EPEVTQTPSHQVTQMGQEVILRCVPISNHLYFYWYRQILGQKVEFLVSFYNNEISEKSEIFDDQFSVERPDGSNFTLKIRSTKLEDSAMYFCASRGADRTNEKLFFGSGTQLSVL.